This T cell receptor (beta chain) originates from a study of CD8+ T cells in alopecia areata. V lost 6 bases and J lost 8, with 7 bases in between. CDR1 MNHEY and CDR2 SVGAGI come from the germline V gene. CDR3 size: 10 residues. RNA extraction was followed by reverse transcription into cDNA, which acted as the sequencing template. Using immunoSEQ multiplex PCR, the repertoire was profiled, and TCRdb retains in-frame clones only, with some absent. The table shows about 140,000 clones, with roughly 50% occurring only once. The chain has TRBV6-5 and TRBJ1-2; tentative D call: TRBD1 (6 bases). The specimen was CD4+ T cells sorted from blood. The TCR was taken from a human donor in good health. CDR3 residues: CASSQGGYTF. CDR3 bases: TGTGCCAGCAGCCAGGGGGGCTACACCTTC.